What follows describes a single T cell receptor (beta chain). In the same sample, other DNA sequences code for this CDR3. The data were obtained in a study of blood T cell repertoires in COVID-19. CDR1 is MNHEY, CDR2 SMNVEV, per germline (reference sequence). CDR3 length: 13 amino acids. Deletions cut 3 bases from V and 4 bases from J, with 9 bases between. Researchers sorted participants into cohorts using their self-reported clinical history. Per the original data handling: Amplification from reference gene primers served as the basis for estimated nucleated cell counts. Produced via immunoSEQ multiplex PCR; TCRdb's table is partial and in-frame only. The DNA was the basis for D and trimming; V, J and clone size are from that table. The sample lists about 210,000 clones; approximately 90% were seen once.

Input material: PBMCs or T cells enriched from blood (not recorded which). This receptor was identified in a man aged 30 to 45 who had recovered from COVID-19. The J gene is TRBJ1-2, the V gene TRBV27; D unclear. The CDR3: CASSFSGGYGYTF. CDR3 nucleotides: TGTGCCAGCAGTTTCTCCGGAGGCTATGGCTACACCTTC.